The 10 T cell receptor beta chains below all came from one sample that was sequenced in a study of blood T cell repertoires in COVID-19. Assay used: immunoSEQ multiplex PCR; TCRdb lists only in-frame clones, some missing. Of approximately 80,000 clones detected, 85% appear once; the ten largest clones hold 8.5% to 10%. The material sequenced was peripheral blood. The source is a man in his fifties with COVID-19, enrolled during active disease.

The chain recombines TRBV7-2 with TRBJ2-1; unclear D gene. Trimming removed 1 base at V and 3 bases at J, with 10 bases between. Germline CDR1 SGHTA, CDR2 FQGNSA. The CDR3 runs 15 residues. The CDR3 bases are TGTGCCAGCAGCTTAGTAACAGTAGGCTACAATGAGCAGTTCTTC. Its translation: CASSLVTVGYNEQFF.

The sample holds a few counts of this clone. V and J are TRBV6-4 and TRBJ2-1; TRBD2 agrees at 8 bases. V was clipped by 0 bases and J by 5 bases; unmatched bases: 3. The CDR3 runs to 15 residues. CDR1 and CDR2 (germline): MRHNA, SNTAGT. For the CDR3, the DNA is TGTGCCAGCAGTGACTCGATTAGCGGGAACAATGAGCAGTTCTTC. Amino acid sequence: CASSDSISGNNEQFF.

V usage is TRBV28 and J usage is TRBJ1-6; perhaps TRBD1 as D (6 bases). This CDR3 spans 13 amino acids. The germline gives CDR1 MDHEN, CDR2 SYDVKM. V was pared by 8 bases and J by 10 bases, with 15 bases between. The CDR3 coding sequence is TGTGCCAGCGGCGGGGGCAGGGTCTCACCCCTCCACTTT. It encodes CASGGGRVSPLHF.

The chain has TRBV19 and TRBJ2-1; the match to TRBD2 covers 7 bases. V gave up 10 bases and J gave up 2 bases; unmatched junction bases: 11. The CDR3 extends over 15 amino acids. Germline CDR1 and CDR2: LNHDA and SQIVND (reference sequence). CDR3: CATENGAGAYNEQFF. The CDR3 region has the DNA TGTGCCACAGAGAACGGGGCGGGGGCCTACAATGAGCAGTTCTTC. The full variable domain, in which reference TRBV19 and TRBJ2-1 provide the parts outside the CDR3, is DGGITQSPKYLFRKEGQNVTLSCEQNLNHDAMYWYRQDPGQGLRLIYYSQIVNDFQKGDIAEGYSVSREKKESFPLTVTSAQKNPTAFYLCATENGAGAYNEQFFGPGTRLTVL.

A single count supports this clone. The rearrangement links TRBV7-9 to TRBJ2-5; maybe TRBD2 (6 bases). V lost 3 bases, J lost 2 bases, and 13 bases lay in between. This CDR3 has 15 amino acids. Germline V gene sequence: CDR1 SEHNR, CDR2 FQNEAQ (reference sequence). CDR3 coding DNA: TGTGCCAGCAGCTTTAACGCGGGACCGCAAGAGACCCAGTACTTC. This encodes CASSFNAGPQETQYF.

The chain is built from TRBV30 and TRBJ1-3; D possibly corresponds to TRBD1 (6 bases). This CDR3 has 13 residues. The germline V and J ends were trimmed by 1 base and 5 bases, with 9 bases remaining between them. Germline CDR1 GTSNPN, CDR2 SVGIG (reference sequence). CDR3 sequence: CAWSGRGRNTIYF. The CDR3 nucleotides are TGTGCCTGGAGTGGCAGGGGAAGAAACACCATATATTTT. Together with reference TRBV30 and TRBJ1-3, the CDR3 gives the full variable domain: SQTIHQWPATLVQPVGSPLSLECTVEGTSNPNLYWYRQAAGRGLQLLFYSVGIGQISSEVPQNLSASRPQDRQFILSSKKLLLSDSGFYLCAWSGRGRNTIYFGEGSWLTVV.

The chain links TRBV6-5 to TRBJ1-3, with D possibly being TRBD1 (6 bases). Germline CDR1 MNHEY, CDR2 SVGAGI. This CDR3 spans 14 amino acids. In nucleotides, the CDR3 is TGTGCGTCTCGTGGCAGGGGATTAGGAAACACCATATATTTT. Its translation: CASRGRGLGNTIYF.

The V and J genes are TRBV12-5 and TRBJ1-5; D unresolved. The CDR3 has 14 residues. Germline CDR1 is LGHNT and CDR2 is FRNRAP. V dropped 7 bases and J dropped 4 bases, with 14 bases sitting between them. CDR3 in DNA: TGTGCTAGTGCTCATGGAGGTGGTAATCAGCCCCAGCATTTT. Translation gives CASAHGGGNQPQHF.

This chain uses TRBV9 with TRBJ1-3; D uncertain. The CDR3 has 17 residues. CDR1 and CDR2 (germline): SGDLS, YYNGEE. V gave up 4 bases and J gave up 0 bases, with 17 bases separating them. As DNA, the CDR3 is TGTGCCAGCAGCCCTAGGCCCGACCCCCGCTCTGGAAACACCATATATTTT. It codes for CASSPRPDPRSGNTIYF.

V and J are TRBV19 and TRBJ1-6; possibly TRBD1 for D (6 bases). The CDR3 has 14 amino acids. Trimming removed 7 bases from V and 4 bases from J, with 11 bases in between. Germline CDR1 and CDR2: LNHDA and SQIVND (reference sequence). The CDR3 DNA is TGTGCCAGTAAGGTTGGACAGTATAATTCACCCCTCCACTTT. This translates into CASKVGQYNSPLHF.